This TCR beta chain appears in the sequencing data of a study of control samples from healthy donors and cancer patients. The CDR3 is 16 amino acids. CDR1 and CDR2 from the germline V gene are SGHTA and FQGNSA. V lost 5 bases, J lost 4 bases, and 10 bases stayed unmatched. Produced via immunoSEQ multiplex PCR; TCRdb's table is partial and in-frame only. Among about 73,000 clones listed, more than 75% were seen once. The genes are TRBV7-2 and TRBJ2-3; 9 bases are shared with TRBD2. Sequencing was done on a sample of blood. This clonotype originated in a woman aged 45-59 years in good health. The CDR3 reads CASSTFSGRVADTQYF. CDR3 in DNA: TGTGCCAGCAGCACCTTTAGCGGGAGAGTGGCAGATACGCAGTATTTT.